This is a list of T cell receptor beta chains from one sample in a study of CD8+ T cells in alopecia areata. The repertoire was sequenced with immunoSEQ multiplex PCR; TCRdb's copy has only in-frame clones and lacks some. The table records 95,000 to 110,000 clones, less than 90% of them present only once. The sequences come from CD8+ T cells sorted from blood, collected at week 24, from a patient treated with tofacitinib. The receptors derive from a human donor with alopecia areata. Both conserved end residues are part of each CDR3. The size of a clone is reported for some rows only, either as once, few or many, or as a class for expanded clones.

size: NA
V: TRBV7-9
CDR3: CASSINRDRGNTGELFF

size: NA
V: TRBV2
CDR3: CASSEGQGVRALTEAFF

size: NA
V: TRBV6-1
CDR3: CASSEALAVWGNEQFF

size: NA
V: TRBV29-1
CDR3: CSVYRGLTAEAFF

size: NA
V: TRBV14
CDR3: CASSQGWAKNIQYF

size: NA
V: TRBV6-1
CDR3: CASSAGQSSGNTIYF

size: NA
V: TRBV7-2
CDR3: CASSLRQGARDTQYF

size: NA
V: TRBV15
CDR3: CATSTPHGMATNEKLFF

size: NA
V: TRBV4-1
CDR3: CASSQDAGLNTGELFF

size: NA
V: TRBV6-5
CDR3: CASSTGESAGELFF

size: NA
V: TRBV6-5
CDR3: CASSYRTGGTDTQYF

size: few
V: TRBV2
CDR3: CASSQGPMTQYF

size: once
V: TRBV7-9
CDR3: CASSLVGWASPTEAFF

size: NA
V: TRBV27
CDR3: CASSFGQGSYNEQFF

size: NA
V: TRBV29-1
CDR3: CSVQVTEAFF

size: NA
V: TRBV7-9
CDR3: CASSLASSGQETQYF

size: NA
V: TRBV6-6
CDR3: CASTNPNRDRSYEQYF

size: NA
V: TRBV21-1
CDR3: CASSKEDRGRFSNQPQHF

size: NA
V: TRBV5-1
CDR3: CASSLGQVNTEAFF

size: NA
V: TRBV30
CDR3: CAWSTGLNEKLFF

size: once
V: TRBV27
CDR3: CASSLAQSKYEQYF

size: NA
V: TRBV5-1
CDR3: CASSFGGGEPNTEAFF

size: NA
V: TRBV4-1
CDR3: CASSHVGTENIQYF

size: NA
V: TRBV7-7
CDR3: CASSLAPGEKLFF

size: large
V: TRBV19
CDR3: CASSGQGPNIQYF

size: NA
V: TRBV13
CDR3: CASSHRGRSTYEQYF

size: NA
V: TRBV2
CDR3: CASSEAGANEKLFF

size: NA
V: TRBV7-9
CDR3: CASSPWTSGVTDTQYF

size: NA
V: TRBV4-1
CDR3: CASSQDLTAIHEQYF